This T cell receptor (beta chain) was recorded in a study of PD-1 blockade in classical Hodgkin lymphoma (dated by TCRdb to the early 2020s). Looking at the study overall: Nivolumab dosing was 3 mg/kg intravenously every 2 weeks, continuing until either disease progression or unacceptable toxicity. The study used CyTOF and TCR beta sequencing to define a peripheral blood immune signature of response to PD-1 blockade in classical Hodgkin lymphoma.

The Qiagen DNeasy kit was used to extract genomic DNA from unsorted PBMCs and from the negatively selected CD4+ and CD8+ fractions. TCR beta CDR3 regions were subjected to amplification by immunoSEQ multiplex PCR with primers that anneal to V and J segments. Amplification bias was minimized using a synthetic immune receptor repertoire, and residual bias was removed computationally after sequencing. Concerning the study's data processing: Repertoire diversity was quantified as the Shannon entropy index using custom Python scripts. Unsorted, CD4+ and CD8+ repertoires were analyzed separately, except for combined analyses in which CD4+ and CD8+ sequences were merged in silico. A clone was considered expanded if an increase in frequency of at least 2-fold after treatment relative to C1D1 was found, and a pseudocount of 0.5 was applied to clones undetected at baseline. Singleton clones were defined as clones with 0 or 1 copy at C1D1, and non-singleton clones were defined as clones with 2 or more copies. Clones expanded in unsorted samples were assigned a CD4+, CD8+ or unknown annotation through matching of protein sequences in sorted samples from the same patient. Wilcoxon tests were applied to paired samples to test diversity changes from C1D1 to C4D1. TCRdb stores this immuneACCESS table with in-frame sequences only. Part of the clones is absent; in the studies checked, under half of the shortfall reflects unresolved V genes, and no reason is known for the rest. That table is the source of V, J and clone size, and D and trimming were worked out from the DNA. The sample table lists 4,000 to 4,500 clones, about 82% of them with a count of one. Jointly, the top ten make up about 35% of the sample.

The CDR3 sequence holds 18 residues, the cysteine and phenylalanine included. Solely the CDR3 DNA is kept, with 54 bases framed from the first base. From a lookup of the germline V gene (reference sequence), CDR1 and CDR2 are SGHNT and YYREEE. The V end gives up 0 bases and the J end 1 base, leaving 7 bases in the junction not matched to a gene. As regards this clone: It lacks a known antigen. The sample holds no much larger clone one base away, and base qualities are not on file.

Results and caveats for the whole study, not just this receptor: Trial patients achieving complete response had baseline diversity similar to newly diagnosed patients, whereas partial responders and progressors had significantly lower diversity. Lower diversity was observed in patients in whom nivolumab was started less than 1 year after ASCT, and these patients were excluded from later analyses so that confounding by immune reconstitution would be avoided. A significant rise by C4D1 was seen in CD4+ but not CD8+ TCR diversity (p=0.0027 vs p=0.16), with the rise being most apparent in complete responders (p=0.02). The study was limited to a single clinical trial cohort, and causes of repertoire differences, possibly disease activity or prior therapy, remained undefined. Baseline TCR diversity was reported to be lower in newly diagnosed patients than in healthy donors and to be lower still in relapsed/refractory patients.

The sample's time point label, in plain terms: cycle 1 day 1 (C1D1), immediately before nivolumab initiation. Every trial patient had relapsed following autologous stem cell transplantation, and prior brentuximab vedotin exposure was what differed among cohorts A, B and C. The trial cohort was composed of roughly 60 patients with relapsed/refractory classical Hodgkin lymphoma, for whom complete response, partial response or progressive disease was recorded as best overall response. In the multi-cohort phase II CheckMate 205 trial, trial patients received single-agent nivolumab. Best overall response was determined by an independent review committee according to the 2007 International Working Group response criteria. Trial PBMCs were collected immediately before nivolumab initiation (C1D1) and during therapy at cycle 2 day 1 and cycle 4 day 1. Peripheral blood was collected in 8 mL Vacutainer Cell Preparation Tubes, from which PBMCs were isolated by centrifugation and then cryopreserved.

Specimen: peripheral blood mononuclear cells (PBMCs), collected at baseline. In this chain, TRBV5-4 is recombined with TRBJ2-6, with TRBD1 identical over 7 junction bases. The origin of this receptor is a human donor with classical Hodgkin lymphoma. The sequenced DNA is TGTGCCAGCAGCTTGGACAGGGGCAAATCGTCTGGGGCCAACGTCCTGACTTTC. This is translated as CASSLDRGKSSGANVLTF.